This T cell receptor (beta chain) was profiled in a study of molecular identifiers for immune sequencing clone quantification. Study context: Replicate runs used RNA from around 20,000 or 100,000 naive CD8 cells, which was split five ways into aliquots, and four of those aliquots were then sequenced.

The CDR3 totals 12 residues. From germline, CDR1 is SGHRS and CDR2 YFSETQ. Trimming took 5 bases from V and 2 from J, leaving 8 bases between them. This clonotype was picked up many times. The antigen remains unidentified. General study findings and limits: Clones of above 20 RNA copies carried over 97% of effector molecules; in naive cells they carried under 1%. Jurkat TCR RNA spiked in from one cell could reportedly be detected among about 1.1 million naive cells. Should identical TCR molecules share a barcode, the sizes of highly expanded clones could be underestimated.

Each CDR3 protein is one row after TCRdb ran MiXCR on the PCR reads. The data contain 20,000 or so distinct CDR3 sequences, roughly 22% of them singletons. The sequence was obtained from a human donor in good health. Some libraries in this study had Jurkat cell RNA spiked in. Specimen: naive CD8+ T cells from blood, with Jurkat cell RNA spiked in. Subset defined: FACS-sorted CD8+CD4-CCR7+CD45RA+ naive T cells. The chain employs TRBV5-1 and TRBJ2-7; no reliable D call. The DNA for the CDR3 is TGCGCCAGCAGGGAGACCCCCTACGAGCAGTACTTC. Its protein is CASRETPYEQYF.